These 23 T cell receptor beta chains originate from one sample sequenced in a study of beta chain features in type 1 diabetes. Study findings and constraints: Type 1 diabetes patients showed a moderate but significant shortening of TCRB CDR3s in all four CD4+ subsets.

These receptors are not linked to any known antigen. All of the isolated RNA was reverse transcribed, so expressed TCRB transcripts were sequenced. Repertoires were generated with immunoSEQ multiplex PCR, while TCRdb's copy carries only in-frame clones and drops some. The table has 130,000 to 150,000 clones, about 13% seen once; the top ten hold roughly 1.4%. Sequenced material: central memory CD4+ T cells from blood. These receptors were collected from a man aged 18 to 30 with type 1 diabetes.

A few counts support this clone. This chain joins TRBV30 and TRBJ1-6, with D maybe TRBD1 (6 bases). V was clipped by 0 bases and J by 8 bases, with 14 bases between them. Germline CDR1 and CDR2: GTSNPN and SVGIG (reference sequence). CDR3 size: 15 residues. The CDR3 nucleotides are TGTGCCTGGAGTGTAGGTTTTCCAGGGGATTCACCCCTCCACTTT. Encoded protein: CAWSVGFPGDSPLHF.

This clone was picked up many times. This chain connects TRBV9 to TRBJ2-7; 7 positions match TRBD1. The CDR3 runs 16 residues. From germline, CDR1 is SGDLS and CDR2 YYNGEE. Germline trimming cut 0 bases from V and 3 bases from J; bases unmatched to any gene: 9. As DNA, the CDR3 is TGTGCCAGCAGCGTAGAGCAACAGGGGTTGGGCTACGAGCAGTACTTC. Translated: CASSVEQQGLGYEQYF. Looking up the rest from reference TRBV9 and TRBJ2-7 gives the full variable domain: DSGVTQTPKHLITATGQRVTLRCSPRSGDLSVYWYQQSLDQGLQFLIQYYNGEERAKGNILERFSAQQFPDLHSELNLSSLELGDSALYFCASSVEQQGLGYEQYFGPGTRLTVT.

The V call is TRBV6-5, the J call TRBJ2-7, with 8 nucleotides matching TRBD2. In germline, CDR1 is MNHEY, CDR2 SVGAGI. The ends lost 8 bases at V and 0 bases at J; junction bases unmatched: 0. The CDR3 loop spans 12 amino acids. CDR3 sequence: CASAGGSYEQYF. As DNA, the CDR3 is TGTGCCAGCGCGGGGGGCTCCTACGAGCAGTACTTC.

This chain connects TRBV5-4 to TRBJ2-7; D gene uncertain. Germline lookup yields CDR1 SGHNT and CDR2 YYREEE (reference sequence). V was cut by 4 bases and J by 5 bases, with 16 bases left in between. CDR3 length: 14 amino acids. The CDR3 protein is CASSPGPRGDEQYF. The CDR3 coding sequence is TGTGCCAGCAGCCCCGGACCGCGTGGGGACGAGCAGTACTTC.

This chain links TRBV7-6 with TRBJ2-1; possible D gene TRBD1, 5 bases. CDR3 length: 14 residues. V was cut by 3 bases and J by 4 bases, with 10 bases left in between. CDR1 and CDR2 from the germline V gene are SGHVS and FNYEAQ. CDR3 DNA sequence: TGTGCCAGCAGCTTCTCCCCAGGGTACAATGAGCAGTTCTTC. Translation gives CASSFSPGYNEQFF.

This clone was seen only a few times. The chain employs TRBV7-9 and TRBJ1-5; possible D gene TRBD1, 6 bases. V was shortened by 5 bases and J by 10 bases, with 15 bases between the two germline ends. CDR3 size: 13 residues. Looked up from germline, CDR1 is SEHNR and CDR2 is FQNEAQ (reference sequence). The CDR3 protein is CASSAGQLVPQHF. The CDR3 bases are TGTGCCAGCAGCGCAGGACAGTTAGTTCCCCAGCATTTT.

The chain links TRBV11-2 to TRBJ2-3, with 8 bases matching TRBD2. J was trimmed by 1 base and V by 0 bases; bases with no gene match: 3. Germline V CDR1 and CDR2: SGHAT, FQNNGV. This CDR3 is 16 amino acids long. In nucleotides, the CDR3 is TGTGCCAGCAGCTTAGATGAACTAGCGGGCACAGATACGCAGTATTTT. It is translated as CASSLDELAGTDTQYF.

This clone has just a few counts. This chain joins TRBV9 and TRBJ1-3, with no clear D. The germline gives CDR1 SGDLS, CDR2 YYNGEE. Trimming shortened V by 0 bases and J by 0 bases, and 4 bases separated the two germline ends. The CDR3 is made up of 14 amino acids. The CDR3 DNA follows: TGTGCCAGCAGCGTAGGGCCCTCTGGAAACACCATATATTTT. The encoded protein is CASSVGPSGNTIYF.

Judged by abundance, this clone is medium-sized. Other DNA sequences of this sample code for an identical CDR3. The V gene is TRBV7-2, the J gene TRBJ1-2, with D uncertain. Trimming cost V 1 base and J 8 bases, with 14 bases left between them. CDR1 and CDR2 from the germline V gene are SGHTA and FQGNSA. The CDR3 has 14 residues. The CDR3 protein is CASSLVGQDRGYTF. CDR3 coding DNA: TGTGCCAGCAGCTTAGTTGGTCAGGATAGGGGCTACACCTTC.

CDR3 sequence: CATRDREVWSTNEKLFF. The CDR3 DNA sequence: TGTGCCACCAGGGACAGGGAGGTTTGGTCAACTAATGAAAAACTGTTTTTT. V gene TRBV30 combines with J gene TRBJ1-4; 9 bases agree with TRBD1. The length of the CDR3 is 17 residues. Trimming cost V 8 bases and J 0 bases; bases outside gene matches: 13. CDR1 and CDR2 from the germline V gene are GTSNPN and SVGIG (reference sequence).

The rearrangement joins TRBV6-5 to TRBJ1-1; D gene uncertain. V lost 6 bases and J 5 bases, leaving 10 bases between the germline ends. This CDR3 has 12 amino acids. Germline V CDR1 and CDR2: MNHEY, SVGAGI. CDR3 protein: CASSKDVTEAFF. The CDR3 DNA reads TGTGCCAGCAGCAAGGACGTGACTGAAGCTTTCTTT.

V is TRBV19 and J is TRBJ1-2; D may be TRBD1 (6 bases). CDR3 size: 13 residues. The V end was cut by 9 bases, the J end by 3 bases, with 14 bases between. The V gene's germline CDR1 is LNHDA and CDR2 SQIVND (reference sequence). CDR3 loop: CASAQGFDYGYTF. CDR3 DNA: TGTGCCAGCGCACAGGGTTTTGACTATGGCTACACCTTC. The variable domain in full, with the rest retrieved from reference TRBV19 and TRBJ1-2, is DGGITQSPKYLFRKEGQNVTLSCEQNLNHDAMYWYRQDPGQGLRLIYYSQIVNDFQKGDIAEGYSVSREKKESFPLTVTSAQKNPTAFYLCASAQGFDYGYTFGSGTRLTVV.

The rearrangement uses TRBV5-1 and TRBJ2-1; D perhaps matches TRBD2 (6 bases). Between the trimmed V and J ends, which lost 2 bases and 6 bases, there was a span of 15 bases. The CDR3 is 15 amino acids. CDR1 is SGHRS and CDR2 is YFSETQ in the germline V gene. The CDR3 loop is CASSLRLASSNEQFF. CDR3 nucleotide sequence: TGCGCCAGCAGCTTAAGGCTAGCGAGCTCCAATGAGCAGTTCTTC.

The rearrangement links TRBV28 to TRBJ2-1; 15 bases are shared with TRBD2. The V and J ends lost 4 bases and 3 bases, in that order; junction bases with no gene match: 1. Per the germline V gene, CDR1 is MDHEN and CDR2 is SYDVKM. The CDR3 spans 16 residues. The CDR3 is CASSSGLAGGYNEQFF. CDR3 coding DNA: TGTGCCAGCAGTTCGGGACTAGCGGGGGGCTACAATGAGCAGTTCTTC.

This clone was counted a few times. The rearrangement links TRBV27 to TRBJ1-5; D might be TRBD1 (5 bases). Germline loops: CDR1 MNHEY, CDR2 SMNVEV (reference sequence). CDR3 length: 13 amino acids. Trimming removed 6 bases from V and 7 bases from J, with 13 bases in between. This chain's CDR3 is CASRGGVRQPQHF. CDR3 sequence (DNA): TGTGCCAGCAGAGGAGGGGTAAGACAGCCCCAGCATTTT.

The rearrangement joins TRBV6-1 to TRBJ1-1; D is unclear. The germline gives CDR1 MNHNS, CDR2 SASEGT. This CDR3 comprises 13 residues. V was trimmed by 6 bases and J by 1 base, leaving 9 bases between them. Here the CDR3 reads CASSYPENTEAFF. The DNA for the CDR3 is TGTGCCAGCAGCTACCCAGAGAACACTGAAGCTTTCTTT.

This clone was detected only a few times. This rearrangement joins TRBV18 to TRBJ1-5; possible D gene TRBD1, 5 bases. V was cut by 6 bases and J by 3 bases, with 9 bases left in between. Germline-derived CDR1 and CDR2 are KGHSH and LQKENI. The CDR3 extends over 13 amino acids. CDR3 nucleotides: TGTGCCAGCTCGGGGGGGAACAATCAGCCCCAGCATTTT. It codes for CASSGGNNQPQHF.

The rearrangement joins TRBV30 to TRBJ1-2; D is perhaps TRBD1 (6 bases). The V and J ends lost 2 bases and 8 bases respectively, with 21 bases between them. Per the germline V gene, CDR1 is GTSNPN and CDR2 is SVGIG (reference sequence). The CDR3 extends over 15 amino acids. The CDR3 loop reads CAWSQSRQAPGGYTF. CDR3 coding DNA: TGTGCCTGGAGTCAATCGAGACAGGCCCCTGGAGGCTACACCTTC.

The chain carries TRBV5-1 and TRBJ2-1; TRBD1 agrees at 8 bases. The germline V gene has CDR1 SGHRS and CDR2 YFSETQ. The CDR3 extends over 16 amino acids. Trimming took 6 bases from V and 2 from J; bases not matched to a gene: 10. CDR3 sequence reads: CASILTPTGAYNEQFF. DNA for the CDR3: TGCGCCAGCATACTGACCCCGACAGGGGCCTACAATGAGCAGTTCTTC.

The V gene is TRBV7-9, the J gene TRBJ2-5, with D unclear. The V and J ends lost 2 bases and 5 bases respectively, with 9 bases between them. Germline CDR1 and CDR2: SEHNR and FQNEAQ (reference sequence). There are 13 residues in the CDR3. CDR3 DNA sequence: TGTGCCAGCAGCTTAAGGATTCGGGAGACCCAGTACTTC. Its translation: CASSLRIRETQYF.

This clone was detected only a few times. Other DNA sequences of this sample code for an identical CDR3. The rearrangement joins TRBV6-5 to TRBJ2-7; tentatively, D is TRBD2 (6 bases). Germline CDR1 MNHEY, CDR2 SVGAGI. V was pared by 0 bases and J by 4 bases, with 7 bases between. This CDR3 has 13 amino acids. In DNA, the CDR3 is TGTGCCAGCAGTTACTCACGGGGGTACGAGCAGTACTTC. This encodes CASSYSRGYEQYF.

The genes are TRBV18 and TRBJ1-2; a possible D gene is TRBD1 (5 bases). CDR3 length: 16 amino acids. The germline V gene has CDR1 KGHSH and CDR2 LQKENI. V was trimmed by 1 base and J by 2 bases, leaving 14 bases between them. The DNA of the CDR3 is TGTGCCAGCTCACCACAGACAGAAAGGACGAACTATGGCTACACCTTC. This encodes CASSPQTERTNYGYTF.

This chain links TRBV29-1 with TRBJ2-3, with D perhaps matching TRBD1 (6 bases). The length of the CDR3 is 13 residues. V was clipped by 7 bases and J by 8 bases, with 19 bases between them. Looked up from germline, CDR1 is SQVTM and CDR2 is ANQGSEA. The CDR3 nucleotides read TGCAGCGCTTCCCTTCAGGGGTCCCTTACGCAGTATTTT. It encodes CSASLQGSLTQYF.